This T cell receptor (beta chain) appears in the sequencing data of a study of blood T cell repertoires in COVID-19. In the study's own analysis: Amplification with reference gene primers provided the estimates of nucleated cell counts. The data were produced by immunoSEQ multiplex PCR, yet TCRdb's version contains in-frame clones alone and is incomplete. V, J and clone size reflect that table, while D and trimming were determined from the DNA. The data show about 320,000 clones, around 85% seen once. There are 13 residues in the CDR3. Germline V CDR1 and CDR2: SQVTM, ANQGSEA. V dropped 6 bases and J dropped 3; count of bases not matched to a gene: 7.

The sample comprised peripheral blood. The rearrangement uses TRBV29-1 and TRBJ2-7, with 8 nucleotides matching TRBD2. The origin of this receptor is a human donor in a cohort sampled during active COVID-19. The CDR3 loop is CSVFSGEGYEQYF. In nucleotides, the CDR3 is TGCAGCGTCTTTAGCGGGGAAGGCTACGAGCAGTACTTC.